The present T cell receptor (beta chain) was sequenced within a study of Graves' ophthalmopathy and Graves' hyperthyroidism. Study-wide results and limits: Discriminating ophthalmopathy from stable hyperthyroidism, a 13-signature model attained a sensitivity of about 88% and a specificity of around 81%.

Amplified material comprised TCR beta CDR3 regions derived from RNA transcripts. RT-PCR was first run with HTBI primers, then multiplex PCR in a second round. TCRdb re-called the multiplex PCR reads with MiXCR, one entry per CDR3 protein. The sample has around 1,000,000 distinct CDR3 sequences; less than 45% are singletons. Patients with other autoimmune diseases, uncontrolled infections, pregnancy or lactation were excluded. Clinicians diagnosed using symptoms, serum thyroxine, TRAb, thyroid ultrasound and orbital computed tomography. V lost 7 bases, J lost 10 bases, and 13 bases lay in between. This CDR3 comprises 11 residues. Germline V gene lookup returns CDR1 SQVTM and CDR2 ANQGSEA. Worth noting for this clonotype: What it recognizes is unknown.

The TCR sequence derives from an adult man with Graves' hyperthyroidism. The sample consisted of peripheral blood or thyroid tissue (not recorded which). The chain employs TRBV29-1 and TRBJ1-4; tentatively, D is TRBD1 (5 bases). DNA of the CDR3: TGCAGCGACGGGGTTACAGGAAAACTGTTTTTT. This encodes CSDGVTGKLFF.